One and the same sample provided the 14 T cell receptor beta chains below, sequenced in a study of CD8 T cells in Susac syndrome. RNA in amounts of roughly 0.5 to 1 ug was reverse transcribed with random hexamers. TCRdb re-analysed the immunoSEQ multiplex PCR reads in MiXCR, keeping a single row per CDR3 protein. The repertoire includes just over 300,000 distinct CDR3 sequences, 92% of them detected once, and 0.06% to 0.075% sits in the top ten. Sequenced: CD4+ T cells from PBMCs. These TCRs come from a human donor with multiple sclerosis.

The chain combines TRBV20-1 with TRBJ2-3; TRBD2 matches at 11 bases. CDR3 length: 19 amino acids. Germline trimming cut 2 bases from V and 0 bases from J; bases unmatched to any gene: 13. Looked up from germline, CDR1 is DFQATT and CDR2 is SNEGSKA (reference sequence). The CDR3 loop is CSARPPGTSGSASTDTQYF. The CDR3 DNA is TGCAGTGCTAGACCCCCGGGGACTAGCGGAAGTGCTAGCACAGATACGCAGTATTTT.

DNA of the CDR3: TGTGCCAGCAGCAACCTCTATCCCCCAGATACGCAGTATTTT. As protein: CASSNLYPPDTQYF. This chain joins TRBV7-3 and TRBJ2-3; no firm D call. CDR1 and CDR2 (germline): SGHTA, FQGTGA. Trimming pared 5 bases from V and 4 bases from J, leaving 13 bases between. This CDR3 comprises 14 residues.

The chain recombines TRBV6-5 with TRBJ2-5, with D maybe TRBD2 (6 bases). Germline V lookup: CDR1 MNHEY, CDR2 SVGAGI. With 0 bases removed from V and 7 bases from J, the gap between germline ends came to 24 bases. The CDR3 length is 18 residues. The DNA of the CDR3 is TGTGCCAGCAGTTACTCCTTCCATGGGGGGAGAGGGGTTGGGACCCAGTACTTC. Its translation: CASSYSFHGGRGVGTQYF.

CDR3: CASSGRGFAGELFF. The DNA of the CDR3 is TGTGCCAGCAGCGGGAGGGGTTTCGCCGGGGAGCTGTTTTTT. The rearrangement joins TRBV9 to TRBJ2-2, with D possibly matching TRBD2 (6 bases). Germline V CDR1 and CDR2: SGDLS, YYNGEE. The CDR3 extends over 14 amino acids. Trimming shortened V by 3 bases and J by 6 bases, and 12 bases separated the two germline ends.

The CDR3: CASSLALAGVHEQYF. The CDR3 region has the DNA TGCGCCAGCAGCTTAGCTCTAGCGGGAGTCCACGAGCAGTACTTC. The chain joins TRBV5-1 to TRBJ2-7, with 10 bases fitting TRBD2. This CDR3 has 15 amino acids. The V and J ends lost 2 bases and 5 bases, in that order; junction bases with no gene match: 7. Germline CDR1 is SGHRS and CDR2 is YFSETQ.

The rearrangement links TRBV6-1 to TRBJ2-5; D is perhaps TRBD1 (5 bases). Trimming pared 6 bases from V and 2 bases from J, leaving 13 bases between. Per the germline V gene, CDR1 is MNHNS and CDR2 is SASEGT. The CDR3 runs to 14 residues. The CDR3 loop is CASSQGIAQETQYF. The CDR3 DNA reads TGTGCCAGCAGCCAGGGAATTGCGCAAGAGACCCAGTACTTC.

This chain connects TRBV20-1 to TRBJ2-2; 9 bases agree with TRBD2. Germline V CDR1 and CDR2: DFQATT, SNEGSKA (reference sequence). The CDR3 contains 15 residues. The V and J ends lost 5 bases and 6 bases, in that order; junction bases with no gene match: 10. The CDR3: CSARAAGGSAGELFF. CDR3 DNA sequence: TGCAGTGCTCGCGCGGCGGGAGGGTCGGCCGGGGAGCTGTTTTTT.

The CDR3 nucleotides read TGTGCCAGCAGTATGACAGGGTACGGCTACACCTTC. Translated: CASSMTGYGYTF. This chain links TRBV6-5 with TRBJ1-2, with TRBD1 matching over 7 bases. This CDR3 has 12 residues. With V trimmed by 5 bases and J by 8 bases, 5 bases remained unmatched. Germline V gene data show CDR1 as MNHEY and CDR2 as SVGAGI.

CDR3 in amino acids: CASSQGNRGEQYF. The CDR3 DNA reads TGTGCCAGCAGCCAAGGGAATCGGGGCGAGCAGTACTTC. The rearrangement joins TRBV3-1 to TRBJ2-7; tentative D call: TRBD2 (5 bases). Germline loops: CDR1 LGHDT, CDR2 YNNKEL (reference sequence). The CDR3 consists of 13 residues. Trimming removed 1 base at V and 6 bases at J, with 10 bases between.

The CDR3 reads CASSLIAGVGPRNEQFF. The CDR3 DNA is TGTGCCAGCAGCTTGATCGCGGGAGTGGGTCCAAGGAATGAGCAGTTCTTC. J is TRBJ2-1 and V is TRBV5-6, with TRBD2 matching 7 bases. Unmatched junction bases numbered 14, after V lost 1 base and J lost 7 bases. CDR3 length: 17 amino acids. Germline CDR1 SGHDT, CDR2 YYEEEE.

This clonotype showed up just once. This sequence joins TRBV7-9 and TRBJ1-3; no clear D gene. The V and J ends lost 5 bases and 0 bases respectively, with 11 bases between them. CDR3 length: 15 residues. Germline-derived CDR1 and CDR2 are SEHNR and FQNEAQ (reference sequence). Here the CDR3 reads CASSAQMLSGNTIYF. Here the CDR3 DNA reads TGTGCCAGCAGCGCCCAAATGCTCTCTGGAAACACCATATATTTT.

The chain has TRBV12-3 or TRBV12-4 and TRBJ1-2; a possible D gene is TRBD1 (5 bases). V was cut by 1 base and J by 8 bases, with 11 bases left in between. CDR3 length: 13 amino acids. In DNA, the CDR3 is TGTGCCAGCAGTTTAGGGCCAGGGCGAGGCTACACCTTC. Translating it yields CASSLGPGRGYTF.

The chain employs TRBV14 and TRBJ1-2, with TRBD1 identical over 12 bases. Germline-derived CDR1 and CDR2 are SGHDN and FVKESK. This CDR3 spans 14 amino acids. V shed 4 bases, J shed 8 bases, and the junction held 5 bases outside the gene matches. CDR3 sequence: CASSRGQGAGGYTF. Written as DNA, the CDR3 is TGTGCCAGCAGCCGGGGACAGGGGGCAGGCGGCTACACCTTC.

This clonotype was counted once. The V gene is TRBV5-1, the J gene TRBJ1-2; no clear D gene. Per the germline V gene, CDR1 is SGHRS and CDR2 is YFSETQ. Between the trimmed V and J ends, which lost 2 bases and 0 bases, there was a span of 5 bases. The CDR3 is 13 residues long. The CDR3 loop is CASSFRSNYGYTF. CDR3 DNA: TGCGCCAGCAGCTTTAGGTCTAACTATGGCTACACCTTC. The full variable domain, completed using reference TRBV5-1 and TRBJ1-2, is KAGVTQTPRYLIKTRGQQVTLSCSPISGHRSVSWYQQTPGQGLQFLFEYFSETQRNKGNFPGRFSGRQFSNSRSEMNVSTLELGDSALYLCASSFRSNYGYTFGSGTRLTVV.